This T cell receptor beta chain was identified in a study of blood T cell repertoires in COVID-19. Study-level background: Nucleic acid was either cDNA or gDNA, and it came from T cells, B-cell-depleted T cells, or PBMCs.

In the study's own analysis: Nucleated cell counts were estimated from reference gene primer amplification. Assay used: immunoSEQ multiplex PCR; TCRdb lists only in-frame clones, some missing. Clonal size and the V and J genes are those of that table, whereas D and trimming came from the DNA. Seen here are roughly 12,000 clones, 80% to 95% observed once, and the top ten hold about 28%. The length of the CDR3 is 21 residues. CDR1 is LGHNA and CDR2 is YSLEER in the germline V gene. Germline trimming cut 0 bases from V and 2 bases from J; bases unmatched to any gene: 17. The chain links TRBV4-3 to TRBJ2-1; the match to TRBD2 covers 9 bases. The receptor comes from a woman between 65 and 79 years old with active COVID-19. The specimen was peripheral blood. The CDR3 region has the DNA TGCGCCAGCAGCCAAGATGCTCTTACGGATTTAAGCGGGAGGCCCTACAATGAGCAGTTCTTC. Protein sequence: CASSQDALTDLSGRPYNEQFF.